This TCR beta chain derives from a study of T cell responses to AZD1222 COVID-19 vaccine. On the study more broadly: Pooling of second doses given at about 4 or about 12 weeks was done.

General study results and limits: The donors showed a predominance of white British ancestry and of females, with possible underestimation of clonal diversity. AZD1222 recipients seropositive at baseline numbered only five or six.

The repertoire was sequenced with immunoSEQ multiplex PCR; TCRdb's copy has only in-frame clones and lacks some. This sample has 100,000 to 150,000 clones, with approximately 88% found just once. Trimming left V 3 bases short and J 9 bases short, with 12 bases between. Germline assignment: CDR1 LGHNA and CDR2 YSLEER. This CDR3 spans 13 amino acids. As to this clone: Its antigen is currently unknown.

V is TRBV4-3 and J is TRBJ2-1, with no clear D. The sequencing used peripheral blood, collected on day 0 of AZD1222 vaccination. The receptor was isolated from an adult in good health. CDR3 in DNA: TGCGCCAGCAGCCACCATAATTGGCCTGAGCAGTTCTTC. It specifies CASSHHNWPEQFF.